The 8 T cell receptor beta chains below come from one sample, sequenced in a study of T cell changes during pregnancy in multiple sclerosis. Repertoires were generated with immunoSEQ multiplex PCR, while TCRdb's copy carries only in-frame clones and drops some. The sample has tens of thousands of clones; 90% to 95% are singletons. The starting material was peripheral blood, obtained before pregnancy. The receptors stem from a female donor with multiple sclerosis, enrolled in a pregnancy study.

This chain links TRBV4-3 with TRBJ1-5, with D tentatively TRBD1 (6 bases). The length of the CDR3 is 15 residues. Trimming took off 6 bases at V and 1 base at J, with 13 bases between the two ends. Germline CDR1 LGHNA, CDR2 YSLEER. The CDR3 DNA reads TGCGCCAGCAGACAGGGAATCGGAAGCAATCAGCCCCAGCATTTT. Encoded protein: CASRQGIGSNQPQHF.

CDR3: CASVPGSNYGYTF. In DNA, the CDR3 is TGTGCCAGCGTTCCGGGGTCTAACTATGGCTACACCTTC. The chain is built from TRBV18 and TRBJ1-2; D is unclear. Trimming left V 8 bases short and J 0 bases short, with 10 bases between. The CDR3 loop spans 13 amino acids. Germline V gene lookup returns CDR1 KGHSH and CDR2 LQKENI.

The chain joins TRBV7-2 to TRBJ2-5, with D uncertain. The V and J ends lost 4 bases and 5 bases respectively, with 5 bases between them. The germline CDR1 and CDR2 sequences are SGHTA and FQGNSA. This CDR3 contains 11 residues. The CDR3 bases are TGTGCCAGCAGCTACGGGGAGACCCAGTACTTC. It specifies CASSYGETQYF.

The V call is TRBV11-2, the J call TRBJ1-4; D gene ambiguous. Germline-derived CDR1 and CDR2 are SGHAT and FQNNGV. The CDR3 extends over 14 amino acids. The V and J ends lost 1 base and 5 bases respectively, with 8 bases between them. The CDR3 spells CASSLGYSNEKLFF. As DNA, the CDR3 is TGTGCCAGCAGCTTAGGTTATTCGAATGAAAAACTGTTTTTT.

This sequence joins TRBV4-3 and TRBJ1-2; TRBD1 matches at 7 bases. The CDR3 has 14 residues. Germline V gives CDR1 LGHNA, CDR2 YSLEER. V was clipped by 6 bases and J by 5 bases; unmatched bases: 9. In DNA, the CDR3 is TGCGCCAGCAGTACAGGGGTGGTAGGGTATGGCTACACCTTC. Its protein product is CASSTGVVGYGYTF.

V is TRBV4-3 and J is TRBJ1-4; maybe TRBD1 (6 bases). Per germline, CDR1 LGHNA and CDR2 YSLEER. This CDR3 contains 14 residues. The V gene lost 0 bases and the J gene lost 8 bases, with 10 bases spanning the gap. The CDR3 nucleotides read TGCGCCAGCAGCCAAGACGAACAGGGAGAAAAACTGTTTTTT. This sequence encodes CASSQDEQGEKLFF.

The rearrangement joins TRBV19 to TRBJ1-2; D unclear. The germline CDR1 and CDR2 sequences are LNHDA and SQIVND (reference sequence). The CDR3 consists of 13 residues. V was shortened by 6 bases and J by 4 bases, with 12 bases between the two germline ends. DNA for the CDR3: TGTGCCAGTAGCCCGTCAGATATCTATGGCTACACCTTC. Protein sequence: CASSPSDIYGYTF. The full variable domain, in which reference TRBV19 and TRBJ1-2 provide the parts outside the CDR3, is DGGITQSPKYLFRKEGQNVTLSCEQNLNHDAMYWYRQDPGQGLRLIYYSQIVNDFQKGDIAEGYSVSREKKESFPLTVTSAQKNPTAFYLCASSPSDIYGYTFGSGTRLTVV.

The gene calls are TRBV5-1 and TRBJ2-3, with TRBD2 identical over 16 bases. The length of the CDR3 is 19 residues. CDR1 is SGHRS and CDR2 is YFSETQ in the germline V gene. The V gene end was trimmed by 2 bases and the J gene end by 2 bases; junction bases not matched to a gene: 8. CDR3 nucleotide sequence: TGCGCCAGCAGCTTTTTGGGACTAGCGGGGGGGTCTCCCACAGATACGCAGTATTTT. Translating it yields CASSFLGLAGGSPTDTQYF.